This T cell receptor (beta chain) was recorded in a study of blood T cell repertoires in COVID-19 (dated by TCRdb to the early 2020s). For the study in its entirety: Samples covering the acute and convalescent phases of COVID-19 were provided by collaborators in the United States, Italy and Spain. The material from the prospective study consisted of cDNA or gDNA derived from T cells, B-cell-depleted T cells, or PBMCs. Subjects who had been exposed to COVID-19, were actively infected with it, or had recovered from it provided the deeply sampled blood TCRbeta repertoires that made up the dataset. The repertoires were made available in a free public database intended to serve as a resource for research on the immune response to SARS-CoV-2. The samples were drawn from two sources: the first 160 participants of the ongoing ImmuneRACE study, and approximately 1,300 subjects contributed by 6 global collaborators. A de-identified subject ID, COVID-19 status, age in years and sex were almost always included in the sample metadata. Where available, HLA class I and class II types were obtained from metadata supplied by the sample provider rather than from assay-based typing. Overall study results and their limits: The quantity of clinical and demographic metadata differed by source and by participant and was supplied without curation.

The germline V gene encodes CDR1 SGDLS and CDR2 YYNGEE. The CDR3 sequence holds 15 residues, the cysteine and phenylalanine included. CDR3 DNA only is kept here, 45 bases in frame from base 1. The junction shows trimming of 4 bases on V and 3 bases on J, and the gene matches do not reach 9 bases of it. TCRbeta CDR3 regions were amplified from genomic DNA by means of the immunoSEQ Assay, a bias-controlled multiplex PCR. In the source study's methods: The number of nucleated cells in each sample was estimated from the amplification of reference gene primers within the assay. To quantify the absolute abundance of each unique TCRbeta CDR3 rearrangement, sequence reads were collapsed and filtered. Productive Simpson clonality was computed per sample as the square root of Simpson's diversity index over productive rearrangements. Here the immuneACCESS table is served through TCRdb, limited to in-frame sequences with V and J called. Missing clones are a known gap in these copies; in checked studies unresolved V genes cover under half, and the rest lacks a known reason. That table furnishes V, J and clone size, whereas the DNA furnished D and trimming. The sample profile shows 95,000 to 150,000 clones; about 70% of them were found once. The ten largest clones represent under 2.5% of the sample.

Collaborating institutions collected whole blood in K2EDTA tubes following their own protocols. For TCRbeta analysis, collaborator samples were shipped as frozen whole blood, as isolated PBMCs, or as DNA extracted from either sample type. To note about this clone: The antigen it recognizes is unknown. No much larger clonotype is one base removed from it; base qualities were not supplied.

Sample: peripheral blood. This clonotype was obtained from a woman in her sixties or seventies with acute or convalescent COVID-19. The sequence is built from TRBV9 and TRBJ2-7, with TRBD2 identical over 8 junction bases. The nucleotide sequence is TGTGCCAGCAGCCCCATAGCGGGAAAGGACTACGAGCAGTACTTC. This is translated as CASSPIAGKDYEQYF. Reference TRBV9 and TRBJ2-7 genes cover what lies past the CDR3, so the full variable domain is DSGVTQTPKHLITATGQRVTLRCSPRSGDLSVYWYQQSLDQGLQFLIQYYNGEERAKGNILERFSAQQFPDLHSELNLSSLELGDSALYFCASSPIAGKDYEQYFGPGTRLTVT.